Each of the 8 T cell receptor beta chains below was sequenced from the same sample in a study of T-cell memory formation after mild COVID-19. TCRdb re-analysed the 5' RACE reads in MiXCR, keeping a single row per CDR3 protein. The table records 300,000 to 400,000 distinct CDR3 sequences, over 20% of them present only once. The sequencing sample was made of PBMCs or a T cell subset sorted from them (not recorded which). These receptors were collected from an adult woman who had mild COVID-19 (a few samples of this study predate the infection). Cell type and time point are not known.

The rearrangement links TRBV5-5 to TRBJ1-5, with unresolved D. The germline V gene encodes CDR1 SGHKS and CDR2 YYEKEE (reference sequence). Deletions cut 1 base from V and 2 bases from J, with 16 bases between. The CDR3 is made up of 17 amino acids. The CDR3 DNA reads TGTGCCAGCAGCTTGCATGGACCCCGGTGGGGCAATCAGCCCCAGCATTTT. Residues: CASSLHGPRWGNQPQHF.

This clonotype came up a few times. The DNA of the CDR3 is TGCGCCAGCAGCTTACACGGGACAGGGGGCGACGCGGAAGCTTTCTTT. Protein sequence: CASSLHGTGGDAEAFF. This sequence joins TRBV5-1 and TRBJ1-1; 12 positions match TRBD1. Germline CDR1 SGHRS, CDR2 YFSETQ. V lost 2 bases and J lost 8; bases outside the gene matches: 10. The CDR3 is 16 amino acids.

This clonotype has only a few counts. The chain has TRBV4-1 and TRBJ1-5; 9 positions agree with TRBD1. Germline values: CDR1 MGHRA, CDR2 YSYEKL. The CDR3 has 15 amino acids. The junction had 7 bases not matched to a gene; V was cut back by 5 bases and J by 5 bases. DNA of the CDR3: TGCGCCAGCAGCTGGGTGGGACAGGGAGATCAGCCCCAGCATTTT. Amino acids: CASSWVGQGDQPQHF.

This sequence joins TRBV20-1 and TRBJ1-2; D might be TRBD1 (5 bases). With 5 bases removed from V and 4 bases from J, the gap between germline ends came to 14 bases. Germline V lookup: CDR1 DFQATT, CDR2 SNEGSKA (reference sequence). The CDR3 has 13 amino acids. The CDR3 nucleotides read TGCAGTGCTCCCCGGGGCAGGCTCTATGGCTACACCTTC. It encodes CSAPRGRLYGYTF.

There are a few counts of this clonotype. V and J are TRBV7-9 and TRBJ2-5; D uncertain. CDR3 length equals 14 residues. Germline CDR1 is SEHNR and CDR2 is FQNEAQ (reference sequence). The V end lost 1 base, the J end lost 0 bases, and 6 bases lay between the germline ends. The CDR3 bases are TGTGCCAGCAGCTTAGTCACAGACCAAGAGACCCAGTACTTC. This gives the protein CASSLVTDQETQYF.

The chain employs TRBV27 and TRBJ2-7; perhaps TRBD2 as D (5 bases). CDR3 size: 14 residues. Germline lookup yields CDR1 MNHEY and CDR2 SMNVEV (reference sequence). Trimming shortened V by 3 bases and J by 6 bases, and 15 bases separated the two germline ends. Here the CDR3 DNA reads TGTGCCAGCAGTTTTCATTGGGAGAACTCCGAGCAGTACTTC. Amino acids: CASSFHWENSEQYF.

The chain recombines TRBV20-1 with TRBJ2-7; D gene unclear. From germline, CDR1 is DFQATT and CDR2 SNEGSKA (reference sequence). V lost 6 bases, J lost 2 bases, and 17 bases lay in between. The CDR3 totals 14 residues. The CDR3 protein is CSAQLFRPAYEQYF. DNA of the CDR3: TGCAGTGCCCAGCTATTTAGGCCCGCCTACGAGCAGTACTTC.

J is TRBJ2-3 and V is TRBV4-2, with D perhaps TRBD2 (5 bases). Germline lookup yields CDR1 LGHNA and CDR2 YNFKEQ. The V and J ends lost 8 bases and 5 bases respectively, with 23 bases between them. The CDR3 contains 16 residues. CDR3 protein: CASRPTDGTGGDTQYF. In nucleotides, the CDR3 is TGTGCCAGCCGACCAACCGACGGAACCGGAGGAGATACGCAGTATTTT.